This TCR beta chain appears in the sequencing data of a study of molecular identifiers for immune sequencing clone quantification. Findings and limits, study-wide: A shared barcode on identical TCR molecules could lead to underestimated sizes for highly expanded clones.

From the PCR reads, TCRdb called clonotypes with MiXCR, one entry per CDR3 protein. The sample contains thousands of distinct CDR3 sequences, around 33% of which appear only once. With RNA at 10%, 30% or 50%, naive CD8 libraries came from roughly 18,000 to 920,000 sorted cells. This clonotype was observed a few times. Antigen specificity is unknown. Deletions cut 1 base from V and 1 base from J, with 6 bases between. Germline lookup yields CDR1 SGHAT and CDR2 FQNNGV. This CDR3 spans 14 amino acids. The TCR comes from a human donor in good health. Some libraries in this study had Jurkat cell RNA spiked in. Sequenced sample: naive CD8+ T cells from blood, with Jurkat cell RNA spiked in. Specified subset: FACS-sorted CD8+CD4-CCR7+CD45RA+ naive T cells. The rearrangement joins TRBV11-2 to TRBJ2-3; D is undetermined. The CDR3, as DNA: TGTGCCAGCAGCTTAGTTGGGGGCACAGATACGCAGTATTTT. Translating gives CASSLVGGTDTQYF.